One and the same sample provided the 2 T cell receptor beta chains below, sequenced in a study of T cell responses to AZD1222 COVID-19 vaccine. Generated by immunoSEQ multiplex PCR, the TCRdb table keeps only in-frame clones and is missing some. The top ten clones hold approximately 2.1% of a sample with around 160,000 clones, about 93% of them seen once. The sample in question was peripheral blood, obtained on day 0 of AZD1222 vaccination. The origin of the receptors is an adult in good health.

The CDR3 protein is CASSEADFEAFF. Written as DNA, the CDR3 is TGTGCCAGCAGTGAAGCGGACTTCGAAGCTTTCTTT. This chain joins TRBV2 and TRBJ1-1; D ambiguous. Germline CDR1 reads SNHLY; CDR2 reads FYNNEI. The CDR3 length is 12 residues. The V end was cut by 0 bases, the J end by 8 bases, with 7 bases between.

V gene TRBV7-9 combines with J gene TRBJ2-5; no definite D call. The CDR3 length is 11 residues. Trimming removed 4 bases at V and 5 bases at J, with 5 bases between. Germline V lookup: CDR1 SEHNR, CDR2 FQNEAQ (reference sequence). CDR3 sequence reads: CASSSTETQYF. The CDR3 nucleotides are TGTGCCAGCAGCTCTACGGAGACCCAGTACTTC.